The 24 T cell receptor beta chains presented below share a single source sample, sequenced in a study of T cell changes during pregnancy in multiple sclerosis. Using immunoSEQ multiplex PCR, the repertoire was profiled, and TCRdb retains in-frame clones only, with some absent. The data contain under 100,000 clones, approximately 94% of them seen just once; the ten biggest clones take up over 2%. The specimen comprised peripheral blood, sampled in the third trimester of pregnancy. These receptors originate from a female donor with multiple sclerosis, enrolled in a pregnancy study.

The rearrangement uses TRBV29-1 and TRBJ1-1; D is perhaps TRBD1 (6 bases). V was shortened by 5 bases and J by 1 base, with 11 bases between the two germline ends. The V gene's germline CDR1 is SQVTM and CDR2 ANQGSEA. The CDR3 sequence is 13 residues long. This chain's CDR3 is CSVTDRRNTEAFF. In DNA, the CDR3 is TGCAGCGTTACCGACAGGAGGAACACTGAAGCTTTCTTT.

The V gene is TRBV15, the J gene TRBJ1-5; 11 nucleotides align to TRBD1. The trim removed 1 base at V and 3 bases at J, leaving 5 bases unmatched. The germline gives CDR1 LNHNV, CDR2 YYDKDF (reference sequence). The length of the CDR3 is 17 residues. The CDR3 protein is CATSRGGQGAINQPQHF. The DNA of the CDR3 is TGTGCCACCAGCAGAGGCGGACAGGGGGCAATCAATCAGCCCCAGCATTTT.

The table lists this clone with a count of one. This rearrangement joins TRBV6-1 to TRBJ2-2, with 7 positions matching TRBD1. The CDR3 extends over 15 amino acids. V dropped 3 bases and J dropped 7; count of bases not matched to a gene: 8. Germline V gene sequence: CDR1 MNHNS, CDR2 SASEGT. The CDR3 coding sequence is TGTGCCAGCAGTGACTCCGGACAGGCCTTCGGGGAGCTGTTTTTT. Its translation is CASSDSGQAFGELFF.

This clone turned up a few times. The chain links TRBV5-1 to TRBJ2-1; D is possibly TRBD2 (6 bases). Deletions cut 4 bases from V and 5 bases from J, with 19 bases between. CDR3 size: 16 residues. Germline V gene lookup returns CDR1 SGHRS and CDR2 YFSETQ. CDR3: CASSPGVGSVDNEQFF. The CDR3 region has the DNA TGCGCCAGCAGCCCGGGGGTGGGTAGCGTGGACAATGAGCAGTTCTTC.

The rearrangement joins TRBV6-1 to TRBJ2-3; D is unclear. CDR3 length: 12 residues. The V gene lost 2 bases and the J gene lost 6 bases, with 6 bases spanning the gap. Germline CDR1 MNHNS, CDR2 SASEGT. CDR3 sequence (DNA): TGTGCCAGCAGTGAAATGCGGGATACGCAGTATTTT. Residues: CASSEMRDTQYF.

The rearrangement uses TRBV19 and TRBJ2-7, with 7 bases fitting TRBD1. Germline CDR1 and CDR2: LNHDA and SQIVND (reference sequence). J was trimmed by 2 bases and V by 9 bases; bases with no gene match: 4. This CDR3 is 12 amino acids long. The CDR3 bases are TGTGCCAGCGGGACAGAGGCCTACGAGCAGTACTTC. Protein: CASGTEAYEQYF.

This chain joins TRBV27 and TRBJ2-6; the D gene is possibly TRBD1 (6 bases). The V gene lost 4 bases and the J gene lost 4 bases, with 20 bases spanning the gap. The CDR3 sequence is 18 residues long. Germline V lookup: CDR1 MNHEY, CDR2 SMNVEV (reference sequence). The CDR3 DNA is TGTGCCAGCAGTTCCCGGGTCTTCAGGGGCACAGGGGCCAACGTCCTGACTTTC. As protein: CASSSRVFRGTGANVLTF. Together with reference TRBV27 and TRBJ2-6, the CDR3 gives the full variable domain: EAQVTQNPRYLITVTGKKLTVTCSQNMNHEYMSWYRQDPGLGLRQIYYSMNVEVTDKGDVPEGYKVSRKEKRNFPLILESPSPNQTSLYFCASSSRVFRGTGANVLTFGAGSRLTVL.

This chain connects TRBV5-1 to TRBJ2-3; 7 bases line up with TRBD2. Unmatched junction bases numbered 4, after V lost 3 bases and J lost 0 bases. Germline V gene sequence: CDR1 SGHRS, CDR2 YFSETQ. CDR3 length equals 15 residues. The CDR3 sequence is CASSSAGSSTDTQYF. The CDR3 nucleotides read TGCGCCAGCAGCTCAGCGGGGAGCAGCACAGATACGCAGTATTTT.

The V gene is TRBV25-1, the J gene TRBJ1-1, with a possible D match to TRBD1 (6 bases). Trimming removed 2 bases at V and 3 bases at J, with 19 bases between. The CDR3 loop spans 17 amino acids. In germline, CDR1 is MGHDK, CDR2 SYGVNS. The CDR3 loop reads CASSERGTQVVDTEAFF. CDR3 in DNA: TGTGCCAGCAGTGAAAGGGGGACCCAGGTGGTGGACACTGAAGCTTTCTTT.

This chain connects TRBV6-5 to TRBJ1-2, with no clear D. The CDR3 is 14 residues long. The germline V gene has CDR1 MNHEY and CDR2 SVGAGI. Trimming cost V 0 bases and J 0 bases, with 5 bases left between them. The CDR3 nucleotides read TGTGCCAGCAGTTACTCGAGCGCTAACTATGGCTACACCTTC. This gives the protein CASSYSSANYGYTF.

The V gene is TRBV6-5, the J gene TRBJ2-5; no definite D call. CDR3 length: 11 residues. The V end was cut by 6 bases, the J end by 2 bases, with 4 bases between. Germline CDR1 is MNHEY and CDR2 is SVGAGI. The CDR3 sequence is CASSLQETQYF. In nucleotides, the CDR3 is TGTGCCAGCAGCCTGCAAGAGACCCAGTACTTC.

The rearrangement joins TRBV6-6 to TRBJ1-1; possibly TRBD1 for D (5 bases). This CDR3 has 15 residues. Trimming shortened V by 6 bases and J by 0 bases, and 14 bases separated the two germline ends. Germline CDR1 reads MNHNY; CDR2 reads SVGAGI (reference sequence). This CDR3 reads CASRAKRQMNTEAFF. Here the CDR3 DNA reads TGTGCCAGCAGGGCTAAGCGACAGATGAACACTGAAGCTTTCTTT.

The CDR3 bases are TGTGCCAGTAGTCTGGGGGAGGAACGCACTGAAGCTTTCTTT. This sequence encodes CASSLGEERTEAFF. This sequence joins TRBV19 and TRBJ1-1, with D perhaps matching TRBD1 (5 bases). CDR3 length: 14 amino acids. Looked up from germline, CDR1 is LNHDA and CDR2 is SQIVND (reference sequence). Trimming pared 5 bases from V and 4 bases from J, leaving 14 bases between.

This chain joins TRBV5-8 and TRBJ2-2, with TRBD1 matching 8 bases. V lost 0 bases, J lost 6 bases, and 1 base stayed unmatched. There are 14 residues in the CDR3. CDR1 is SGHTS, CDR2 YDEGEE, per germline. The CDR3 region is CASSLGDRPGELFF. In nucleotides, the CDR3 is TGTGCCAGCAGCTTGGGGGACAGGCCCGGGGAGCTGTTTTTT. Full variable domain (missing parts from reference TRBV5-8 and TRBJ2-2): EAGVTQSPTHLIKTRGQQATLRCSPISGHTSVYWYQQALGLGLQFLLWYDEGEERNRGNFPPRFSGRQFPNYSSELNVNALELEDSALYLCASSLGDRPGELFFGEGSRLTVL.

This chain links TRBV2 with TRBJ1-2; the match to TRBD1 covers 8 bases. Per germline, CDR1 SNHLY and CDR2 FYNNEI. The J segment lost 4 bases and the V segment lost 10 bases, leaving 14 bases of the junction unmatched. The length of the CDR3 is 15 residues. The CDR3 coding sequence is TGTGCCATCTCGTCCCAGGGGGCGCCTGGCTATGGCTACACCTTC. This encodes CAISSQGAPGYGYTF.

J is TRBJ2-3 and V is TRBV6-6; TRBD2 matches at 8 bases. CDR1 is MNHNY, CDR2 SVGAGI, per germline (reference sequence). The CDR3 sequence is 16 residues long. With 6 bases clipped from V and 3 bases from J, the junction kept 11 bases outside the gene matches. Here the CDR3 DNA reads TGTGCCAGCAGCTCCTGGACTAGCCTCCTTACAGATACGCAGTATTTT. Its protein product is CASSSWTSLLTDTQYF.

This chain joins TRBV27 and TRBJ2-7, with TRBD1 matching 8 bases. The CDR3 spans 16 residues. From germline, CDR1 is MNHEY and CDR2 SMNVEV (reference sequence). With V trimmed by 6 bases and J by 0 bases, 10 bases remained unmatched. The CDR3, as DNA: TGTGCCAGCAGAACCTACGGACAGGGAGGCTCCTACGAGCAGTACTTC. Encoded protein: CASRTYGQGGSYEQYF.

The rearrangement joins TRBV19 to TRBJ2-7, with 8 bases that match TRBD1. Germline CDR1 reads LNHDA; CDR2 reads SQIVND (reference sequence). V lost 1 base to trimming and J lost 0 bases; unmatched junction nucleotides: 8. CDR3 length equals 17 residues. Here the CDR3 reads CASSIVMTGDFSYEQYF. DNA for the CDR3: TGTGCCAGTAGTATAGTCATGACAGGGGACTTCTCCTACGAGCAGTACTTC.

This chain uses TRBV11-2 with TRBJ2-1; 13 bases map to TRBD2. The CDR3 is 15 amino acids. From germline, CDR1 is SGHAT and CDR2 FQNNGV. V trimming: 5 bases; J trimming: 4 bases; junction bases outside the gene matches: 2. Here the CDR3 DNA reads TGTGCCAGCAGCACGACTAGCGGGGGGTACAATGAGCAGTTCTTC. Encoded protein: CASSTTSGGYNEQFF.

V is TRBV14 and J is TRBJ1-1; D gene uncertain. Deletions cut 4 bases from V and 13 bases from J, with 16 bases between. The germline CDR1 and CDR2 sequences are SGHDN and FVKESK. The CDR3 is 12 residues long. Here the CDR3 DNA reads TGTGCCAGCAGCCGACTTAGCGGAAGCGGTTTCTTT. Translating gives CASSRLSGSGFF.

The chain employs TRBV10-3 and TRBJ1-1; 7 bases line up with TRBD1. Germline assignment: CDR1 ENHRY and CDR2 SYGVKD. CDR3 size: 13 residues. The V segment lost 4 bases and the J segment 4 bases; nucleotides outside the gene matches: 3. The CDR3 sequence: CAISGQGGTEAFF. The CDR3 DNA reads as TGTGCCATCAGTGGACAGGGAGGCACTGAAGCTTTCTTT.

This chain connects TRBV6-5 to TRBJ1-5; 8 bases are shared with TRBD1. The CDR3 totals 16 residues. V lost 4 bases, J lost 1 base, and 6 bases stayed unmatched. Germline loops: CDR1 MNHEY, CDR2 SVGAGI. CDR3 loop: CASSFGDRLSNQPQHF. In nucleotides, the CDR3 is TGTGCCAGCAGTTTTGGGGACAGGCTGAGCAATCAGCCCCAGCATTTT.

The CDR3 loop reads CASSRMDRSSYEQYF. As DNA, the CDR3 is TGCGCCAGCAGCCGGATGGACAGGAGCTCCTACGAGCAGTACTTC. V is TRBV4-1 and J is TRBJ2-7, with TRBD1 identical over 7 bases. Germline V lookup: CDR1 MGHRA, CDR2 YSYEKL. CDR3 size: 15 residues. J was trimmed by 0 bases and V by 4 bases; bases with no gene match: 6.

The chain carries TRBV2 and TRBJ2-2, with 8 bases aligning to TRBD2. Trimming at V came to 7 bases and at J to 6 bases, leaving 13 bases not matched to a gene. This CDR3 spans 16 amino acids. CDR1 is SNHLY and CDR2 is FYNNEI in the germline V gene. The chain's CDR3 is CASTRLTGGPAGELFF. In nucleotides, the CDR3 is TGTGCCAGCACTCGGCTAACGGGGGGGCCGGCCGGGGAGCTGTTTTTT.